Here is one TCR beta chain with its context. Patients with Susac syndrome met diagnostic criteria that were recently defined for definite or probable disease. RNA amounts of roughly 0.5 to 1 ug underwent reverse transcription with random hexamers. TCRdb ran MiXCR on the immunoSEQ multiplex PCR reads and lists one entry per CDR3 protein. The sample shows approximately 160,000 distinct CDR3 sequences, more than 95% of them seen only once. The data were taken from a study of CD8 T cells in Susac syndrome. Across the whole study: Treatment status at blood draw for the Susac syndrome patients was therapy-naive, corticosteroids, or intravenous immunoglobulin alone.

Germline CDR1 reads SEHNR; CDR2 reads FQNEAQ (reference sequence). Trimming left V 5 bases short and J 0 bases short, with 5 bases between. This CDR3 region has 14 residues. The clonotype comes from a human donor with Susac syndrome. Sequences were obtained from CD4+ T cells from PBMCs. This chain uses TRBV7-9 with TRBJ2-6, with D hard to call. The CDR3 sequence is CASSRASGANVLTF. The CDR3 region has the DNA TGTGCCAGCAGCCGTGCCTCTGGGGCCAACGTCCTGACTTTC.